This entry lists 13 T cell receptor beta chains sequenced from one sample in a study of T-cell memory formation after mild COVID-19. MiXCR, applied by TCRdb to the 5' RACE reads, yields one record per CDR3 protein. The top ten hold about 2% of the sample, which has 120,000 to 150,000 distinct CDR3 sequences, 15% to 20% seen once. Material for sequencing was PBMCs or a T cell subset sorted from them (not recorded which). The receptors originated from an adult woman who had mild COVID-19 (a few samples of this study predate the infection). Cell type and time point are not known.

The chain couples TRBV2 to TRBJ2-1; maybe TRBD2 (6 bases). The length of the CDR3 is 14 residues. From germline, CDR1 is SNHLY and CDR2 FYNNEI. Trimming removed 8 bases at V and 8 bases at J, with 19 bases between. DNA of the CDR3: TGTGCCAGCCCCCGAGGGAGGCTAGCCGATGAGCAGTTCTTC. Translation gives CASPRGRLADEQFF.

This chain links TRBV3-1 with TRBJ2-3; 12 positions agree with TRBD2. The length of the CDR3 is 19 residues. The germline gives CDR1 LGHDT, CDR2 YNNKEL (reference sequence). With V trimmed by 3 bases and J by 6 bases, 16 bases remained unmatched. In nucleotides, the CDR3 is TGTGCCAGCAGCCACCGGAGGACTAGCGGGACCGTTGTACCCGATACGCAGTATTTT. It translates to CASSHRRTSGTVVPDTQYF.

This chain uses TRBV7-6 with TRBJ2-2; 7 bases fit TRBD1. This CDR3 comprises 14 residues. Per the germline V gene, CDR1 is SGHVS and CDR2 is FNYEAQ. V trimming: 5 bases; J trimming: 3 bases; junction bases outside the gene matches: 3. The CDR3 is CASSRTGDTGELFF. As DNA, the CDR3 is TGTGCCAGCAGCCGTACAGGGGACACCGGGGAGCTGTTTTTT.

The DNA for the CDR3 is TGTGCCACCAGCACGTTTGGGACTGAGGATACCCAGTACTTC. It specifies CATSTFGTEDTQYF. This chain uses TRBV15 with TRBJ2-5; the D gene is possibly TRBD2 (6 bases). Between the trimmed V and J ends, which lost 4 bases and 8 bases, there was a span of 17 bases. Per the germline V gene, CDR1 is LNHNV and CDR2 is YYDKDF (reference sequence). This CDR3 is built from 14 residues. The entire variable domain, with the rest obtained from reference TRBV15 and TRBJ2-5, is as follows: DAMVIQNPRYQVTQFGKPVTLSCSQTLNHNVMYWYQQKSSQAPKLLFHYYDKDFNNEADTPDNFQSRRPNTSFCFLDIRSPGLGDTAMYLCATSTFGTEDTQYFGPGTRLLVL.

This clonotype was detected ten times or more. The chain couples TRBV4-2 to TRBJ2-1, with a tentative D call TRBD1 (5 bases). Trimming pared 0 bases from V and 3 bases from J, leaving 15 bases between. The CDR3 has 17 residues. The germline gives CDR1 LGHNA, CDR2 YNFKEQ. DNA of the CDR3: TGTGCCAGCAGCCAAGAATTTAACAGGAGAAACTACAATGAGCAGTTCTTC. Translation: CASSQEFNRRNYNEQFF.

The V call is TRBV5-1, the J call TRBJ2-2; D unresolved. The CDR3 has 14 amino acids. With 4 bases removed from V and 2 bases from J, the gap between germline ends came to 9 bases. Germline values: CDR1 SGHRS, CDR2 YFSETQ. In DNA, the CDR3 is TGCGCCAGCAGCGGACCGGGCAACACCGGGGAGCTGTTTTTT. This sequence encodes CASSGPGNTGELFF.

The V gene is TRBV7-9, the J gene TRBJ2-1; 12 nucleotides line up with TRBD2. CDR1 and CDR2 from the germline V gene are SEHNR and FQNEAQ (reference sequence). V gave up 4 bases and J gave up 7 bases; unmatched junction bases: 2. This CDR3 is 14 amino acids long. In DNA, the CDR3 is TGTGCCAGCAGCTATGGACTAGCGGGGAATGAGCAGTTCTTC. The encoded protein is CASSYGLAGNEQFF.

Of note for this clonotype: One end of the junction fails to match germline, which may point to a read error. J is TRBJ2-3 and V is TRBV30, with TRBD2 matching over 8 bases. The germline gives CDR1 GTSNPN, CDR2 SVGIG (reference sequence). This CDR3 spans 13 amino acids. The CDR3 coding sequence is TGTGCCTGGAGTGGGACTAGCACAAATACGCAGTATTTT. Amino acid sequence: CAWSGTSTNTQYF.

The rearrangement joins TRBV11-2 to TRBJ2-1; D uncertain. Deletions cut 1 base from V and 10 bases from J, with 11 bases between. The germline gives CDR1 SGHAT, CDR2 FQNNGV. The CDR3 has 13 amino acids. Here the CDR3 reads CASSLGRGREQFF. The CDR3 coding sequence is TGTGCCAGCAGCTTAGGGAGAGGTCGGGAGCAGTTCTTC.

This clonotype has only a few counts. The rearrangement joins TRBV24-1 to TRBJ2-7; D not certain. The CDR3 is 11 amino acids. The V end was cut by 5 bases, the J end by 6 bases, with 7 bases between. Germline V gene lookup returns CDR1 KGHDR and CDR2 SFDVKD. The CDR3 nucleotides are TGTGCCACCAGTGTCGGCGGCGAGCAGTACTTC. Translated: CATSVGGEQYF.

The CDR3 region is CASSPGRPNYGYTF. The CDR3 DNA follows: TGCGCCAGCAGCCCGGGACGGCCTAACTATGGCTACACCTTC. The genes are TRBV5-1 and TRBJ1-2; D is perhaps TRBD1 (5 bases). Between the trimmed V and J ends, which lost 4 bases and 0 bases, there was a span of 10 bases. CDR3 size: 14 residues. Germline CDR1 reads SGHRS; CDR2 reads YFSETQ.

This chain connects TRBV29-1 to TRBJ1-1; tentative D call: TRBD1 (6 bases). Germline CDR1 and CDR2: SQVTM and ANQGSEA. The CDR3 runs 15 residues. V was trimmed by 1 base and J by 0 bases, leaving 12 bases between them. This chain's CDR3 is CSVEGTAGLNTEAFF. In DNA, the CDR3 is TGCAGCGTTGAAGGGACAGCCGGACTGAACACTGAAGCTTTCTTT.

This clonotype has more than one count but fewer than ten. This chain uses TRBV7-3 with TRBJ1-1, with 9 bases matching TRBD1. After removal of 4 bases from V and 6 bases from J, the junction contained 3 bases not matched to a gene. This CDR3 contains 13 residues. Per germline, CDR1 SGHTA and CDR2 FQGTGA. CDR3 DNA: TGTGCCAGCAGCTCCGGACAGGGGCCTGAAGCTTTCTTT. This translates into CASSSGQGPEAFF.